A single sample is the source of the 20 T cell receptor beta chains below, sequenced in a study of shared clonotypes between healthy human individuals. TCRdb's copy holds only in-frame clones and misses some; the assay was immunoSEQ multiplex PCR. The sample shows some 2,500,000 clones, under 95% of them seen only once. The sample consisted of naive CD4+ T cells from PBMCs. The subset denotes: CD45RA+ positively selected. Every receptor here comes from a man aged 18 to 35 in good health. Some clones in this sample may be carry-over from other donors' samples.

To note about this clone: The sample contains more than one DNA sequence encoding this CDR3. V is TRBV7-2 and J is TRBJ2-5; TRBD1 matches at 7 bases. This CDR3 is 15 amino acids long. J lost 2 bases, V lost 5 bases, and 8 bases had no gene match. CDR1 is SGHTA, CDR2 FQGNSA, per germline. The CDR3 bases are TGTGCCAGCAGCCTAATGCTGGGACAGCAAGAGACCCAGTACTTC. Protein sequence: CASSLMLGQQETQYF.

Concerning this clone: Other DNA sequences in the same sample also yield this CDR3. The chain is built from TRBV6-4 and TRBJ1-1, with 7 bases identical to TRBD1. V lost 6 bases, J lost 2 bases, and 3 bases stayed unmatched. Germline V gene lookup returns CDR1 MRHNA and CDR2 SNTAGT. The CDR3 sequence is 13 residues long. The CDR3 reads CASRWDSNTEAFF. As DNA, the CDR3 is TGTGCCAGCAGGTGGGACAGCAACACTGAAGCTTTCTTT.

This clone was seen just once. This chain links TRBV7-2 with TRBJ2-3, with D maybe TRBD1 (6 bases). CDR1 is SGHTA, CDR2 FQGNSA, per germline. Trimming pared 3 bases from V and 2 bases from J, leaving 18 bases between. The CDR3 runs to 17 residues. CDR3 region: CASSFRPGTTLTDTQYF. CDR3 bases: TGTGCCAGCAGCTTCAGGCCCGGGACAACTCTCACAGATACGCAGTATTTT.

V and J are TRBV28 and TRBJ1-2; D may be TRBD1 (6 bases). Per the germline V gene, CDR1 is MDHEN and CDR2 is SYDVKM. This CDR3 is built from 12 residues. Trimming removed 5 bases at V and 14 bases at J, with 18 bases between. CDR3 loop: CASSTRDTGVTF. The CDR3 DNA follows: TGTGCCAGCAGTACTAGGGACACAGGCGTGACCTTC.

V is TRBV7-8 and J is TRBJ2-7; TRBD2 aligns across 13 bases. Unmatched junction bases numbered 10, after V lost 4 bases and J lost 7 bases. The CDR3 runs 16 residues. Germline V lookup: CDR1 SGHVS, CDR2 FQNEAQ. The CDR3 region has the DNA TGTGCCAGCAGCTCCCGGACTAGCGGGAGCTGGGGAGAGCAGTACTTC. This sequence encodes CASSSRTSGSWGEQYF.

The CDR3 region has the DNA TGTGCCAGCAGTTTAGTGTCACGGGGACGAGCTAACTATGGCTACACCTTC. This gives the protein CASSLVSRGRANYGYTF. This sequence joins TRBV27 and TRBJ1-2, with D possibly matching TRBD1 (5 bases). From germline, CDR1 is MNHEY and CDR2 SMNVEV (reference sequence). V lost 2 bases to trimming and J lost 0 bases, with 16 bases between them. This CDR3 is built from 17 residues.

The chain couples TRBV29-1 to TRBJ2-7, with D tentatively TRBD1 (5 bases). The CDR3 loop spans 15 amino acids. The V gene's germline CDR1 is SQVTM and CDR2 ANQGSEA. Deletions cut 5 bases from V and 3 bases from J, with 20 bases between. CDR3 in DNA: TGCAGCGTTAGGCGAGGCAGGGATTTAATCTACGAGCAGTACTTC. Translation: CSVRRGRDLIYEQYF.

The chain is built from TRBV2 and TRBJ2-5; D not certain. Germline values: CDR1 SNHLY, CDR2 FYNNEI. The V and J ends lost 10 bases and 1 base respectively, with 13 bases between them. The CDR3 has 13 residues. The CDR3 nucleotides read TGTGCCACCTCCTATAGGATCCAAGAGACCCAGTACTTC. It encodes CATSYRIQETQYF.

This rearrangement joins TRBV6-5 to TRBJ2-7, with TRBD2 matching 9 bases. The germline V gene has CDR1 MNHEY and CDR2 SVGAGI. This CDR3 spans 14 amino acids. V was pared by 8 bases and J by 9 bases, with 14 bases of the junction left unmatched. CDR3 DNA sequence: TGTGCCAGCTCCCGGGCGGGGGGGCTCGTGGGGCAGTACTTC. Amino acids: CASSRAGGLVGQYF.

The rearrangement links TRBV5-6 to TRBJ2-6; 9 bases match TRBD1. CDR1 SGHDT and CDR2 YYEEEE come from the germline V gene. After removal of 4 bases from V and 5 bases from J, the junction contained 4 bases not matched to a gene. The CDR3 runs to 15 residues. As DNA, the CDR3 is TGTGCCAGCAGCATGGGGACAGGGAGGGCCAACGTCCTGACTTTC. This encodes CASSMGTGRANVLTF.

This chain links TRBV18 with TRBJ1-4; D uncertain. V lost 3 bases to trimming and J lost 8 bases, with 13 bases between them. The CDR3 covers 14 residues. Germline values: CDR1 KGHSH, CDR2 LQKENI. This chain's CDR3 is CASSPSRVDEKLFF. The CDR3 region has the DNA TGTGCCAGCTCACCTAGCCGGGTTGACGAAAAACTGTTTTTT.

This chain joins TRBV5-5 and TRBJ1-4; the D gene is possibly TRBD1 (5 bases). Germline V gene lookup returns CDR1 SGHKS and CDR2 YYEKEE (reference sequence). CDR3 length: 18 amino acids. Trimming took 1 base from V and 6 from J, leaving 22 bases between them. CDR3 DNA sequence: TGTGCCAGCAGCTTGTTAACCAGCCCAGTTGGGACGGATGAAAAACTGTTTTTT. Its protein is CASSLLTSPVGTDEKLFF. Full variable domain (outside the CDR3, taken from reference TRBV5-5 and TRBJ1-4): DAGVTQSPTHLIKTRGQQVTLRCSPISGHKSVSWYQQVLGQGPQFIFQYYEKEERGRGNFPDRFSARQFPNYSSELNVNALLLGDSALYLCASSLLTSPVGTDEKLFFGSGTQLSVL.

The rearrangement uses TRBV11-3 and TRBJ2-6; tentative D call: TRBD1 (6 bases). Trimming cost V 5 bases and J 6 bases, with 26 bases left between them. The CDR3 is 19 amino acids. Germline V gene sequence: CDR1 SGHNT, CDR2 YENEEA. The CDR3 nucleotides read TGTGCCAGCAGCCCCCGACAGGTTGTCTGGTCCCATAAGGCCAACGTCCTGACTTTC. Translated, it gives CASSPRQVVWSHKANVLTF.

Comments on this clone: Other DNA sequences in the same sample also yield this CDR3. The CDR3 sequence: CASSVTGTGPYEQYF. The CDR3, as DNA: TGTGCCAGCAGCGTCACCGGGACAGGGCCCTACGAGCAGTACTTC. This rearrangement joins TRBV9 to TRBJ2-7, with 9 positions matching TRBD1. Germline CDR1 SGDLS, CDR2 YYNGEE. V shed 2 bases and J 2 bases; nucleotides not matched to a gene: 5. CDR3 length: 15 amino acids. Together with reference TRBV9 and TRBJ2-7, the CDR3 gives the full variable domain: DSGVTQTPKHLITATGQRVTLRCSPRSGDLSVYWYQQSLDQGLQFLIQYYNGEERAKGNILERFSAQQFPDLHSELNLSSLELGDSALYFCASSVTGTGPYEQYFGPGTRLTVT.

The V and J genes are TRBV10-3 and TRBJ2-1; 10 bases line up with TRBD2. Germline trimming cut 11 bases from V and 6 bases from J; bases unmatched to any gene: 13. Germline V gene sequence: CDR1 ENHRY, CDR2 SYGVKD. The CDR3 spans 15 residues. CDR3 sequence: CAGALGLAGVNEQFF. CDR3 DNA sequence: TGTGCCGGCGCACTTGGGCTAGCGGGAGTCAATGAGCAGTTCTTC.

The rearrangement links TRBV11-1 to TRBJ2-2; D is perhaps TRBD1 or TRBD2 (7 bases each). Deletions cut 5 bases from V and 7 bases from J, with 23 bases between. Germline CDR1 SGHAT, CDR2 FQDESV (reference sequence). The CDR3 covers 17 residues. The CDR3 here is CASSPSLAEGAGGELFF. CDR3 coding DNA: TGTGCCAGCAGCCCCTCCCTAGCGGAGGGGGCGGGCGGGGAGCTGTTTTTT.

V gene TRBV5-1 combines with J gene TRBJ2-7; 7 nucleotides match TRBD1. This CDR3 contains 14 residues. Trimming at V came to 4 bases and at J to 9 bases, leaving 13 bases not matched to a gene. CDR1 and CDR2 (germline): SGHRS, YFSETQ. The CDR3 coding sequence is TGCGCCAGCAGCCCCCAGGGACAGTTTGCGACGCAGTACTTC. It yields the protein CASSPQGQFATQYF.

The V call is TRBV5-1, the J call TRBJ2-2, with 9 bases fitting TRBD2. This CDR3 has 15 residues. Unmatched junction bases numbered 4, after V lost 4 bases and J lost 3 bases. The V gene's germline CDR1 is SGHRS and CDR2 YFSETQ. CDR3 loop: CASSVTSGDTGELFF. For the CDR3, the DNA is TGCGCCAGCAGCGTGACTAGCGGTGACACCGGGGAGCTGTTTTTT.

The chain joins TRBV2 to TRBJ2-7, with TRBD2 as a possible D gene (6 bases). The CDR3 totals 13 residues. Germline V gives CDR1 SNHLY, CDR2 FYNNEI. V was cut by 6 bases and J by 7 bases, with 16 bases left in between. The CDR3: CASSGGTAGEQYF. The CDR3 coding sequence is TGTGCCAGCAGCGGCGGGACCGCAGGGGAGCAGTACTTC.

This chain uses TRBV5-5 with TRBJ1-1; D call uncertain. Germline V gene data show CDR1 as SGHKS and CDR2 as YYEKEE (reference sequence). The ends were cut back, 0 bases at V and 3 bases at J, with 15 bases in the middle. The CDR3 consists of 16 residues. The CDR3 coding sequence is TGTGCCAGCAGCTTGGCCCCTCTAACGAGGGACACTGAAGCTTTCTTT. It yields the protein CASSLAPLTRDTEAFF.